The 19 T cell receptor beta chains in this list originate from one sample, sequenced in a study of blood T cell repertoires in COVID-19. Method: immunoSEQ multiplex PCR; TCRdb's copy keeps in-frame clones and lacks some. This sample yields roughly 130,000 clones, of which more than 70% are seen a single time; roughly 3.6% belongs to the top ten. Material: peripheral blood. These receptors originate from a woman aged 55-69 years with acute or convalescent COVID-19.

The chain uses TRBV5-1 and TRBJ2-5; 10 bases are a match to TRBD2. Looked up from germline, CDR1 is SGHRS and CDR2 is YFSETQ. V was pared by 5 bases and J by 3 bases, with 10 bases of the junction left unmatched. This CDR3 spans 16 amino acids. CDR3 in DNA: TGCGCCAGCAGGCCGATCCTAGCGGGAGAAAAAGAGACCCAGTACTTC. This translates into CASRPILAGEKETQYF.

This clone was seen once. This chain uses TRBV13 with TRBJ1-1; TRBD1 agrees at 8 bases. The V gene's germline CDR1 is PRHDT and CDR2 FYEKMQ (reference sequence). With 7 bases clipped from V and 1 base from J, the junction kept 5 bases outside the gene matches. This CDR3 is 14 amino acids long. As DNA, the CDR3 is TGTGCCAGCACGAGGACAGGGACGAACACTGAAGCTTTCTTT. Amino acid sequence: CASTRTGTNTEAFF.

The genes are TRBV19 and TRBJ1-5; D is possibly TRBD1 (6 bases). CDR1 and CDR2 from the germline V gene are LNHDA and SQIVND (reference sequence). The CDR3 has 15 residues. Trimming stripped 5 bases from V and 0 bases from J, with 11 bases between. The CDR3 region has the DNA TGTGCCAGTAGTCGGGGACACCTTAGCAATCAGCCCCAGCATTTT. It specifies CASSRGHLSNQPQHF. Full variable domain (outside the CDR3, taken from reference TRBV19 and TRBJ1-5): DGGITQSPKYLFRKEGQNVTLSCEQNLNHDAMYWYRQDPGQGLRLIYYSQIVNDFQKGDIAEGYSVSREKKESFPLTVTSAQKNPTAFYLCASSRGHLSNQPQHFGDGTRLSIL.

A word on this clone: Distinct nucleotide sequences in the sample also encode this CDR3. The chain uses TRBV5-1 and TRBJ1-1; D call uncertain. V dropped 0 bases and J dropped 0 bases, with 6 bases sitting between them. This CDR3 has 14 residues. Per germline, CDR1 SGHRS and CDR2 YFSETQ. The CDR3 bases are TGCGCCAGCAGCTTGGGGGAGGTGAACACTGAAGCTTTCTTT. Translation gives CASSLGEVNTEAFF.

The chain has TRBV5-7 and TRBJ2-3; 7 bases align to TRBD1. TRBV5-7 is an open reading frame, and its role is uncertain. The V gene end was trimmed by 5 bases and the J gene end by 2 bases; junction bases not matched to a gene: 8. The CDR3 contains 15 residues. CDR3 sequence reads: CASSWDREITDTQYF. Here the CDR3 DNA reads TGTGCCAGCAGTTGGGACAGAGAGATCACAGATACGCAGTATTTT.

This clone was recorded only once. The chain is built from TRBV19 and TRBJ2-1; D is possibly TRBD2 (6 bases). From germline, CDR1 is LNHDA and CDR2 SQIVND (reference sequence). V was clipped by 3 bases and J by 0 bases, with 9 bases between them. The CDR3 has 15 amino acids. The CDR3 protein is CASSMGGSSYNEQFF. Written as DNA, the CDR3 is TGTGCCAGTAGTATGGGGGGTAGCTCCTACAATGAGCAGTTCTTC. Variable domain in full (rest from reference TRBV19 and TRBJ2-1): DGGITQSPKYLFRKEGQNVTLSCEQNLNHDAMYWYRQDPGQGLRLIYYSQIVNDFQKGDIAEGYSVSREKKESFPLTVTSAQKNPTAFYLCASSMGGSSYNEQFFGPGTRLTVL.

The CDR3 DNA is TGTGCCAGCAGCGGGGGACAGTTTTTTGGCTACACCTTC. This encodes CASSGGQFFGYTF. J is TRBJ1-2 and V is TRBV9, with 7 bases matching TRBD1. Trimming at V came to 3 bases and at J to 7 bases, leaving 6 bases not matched to a gene. The CDR3 has 13 residues. In germline, CDR1 is SGDLS, CDR2 YYNGEE.

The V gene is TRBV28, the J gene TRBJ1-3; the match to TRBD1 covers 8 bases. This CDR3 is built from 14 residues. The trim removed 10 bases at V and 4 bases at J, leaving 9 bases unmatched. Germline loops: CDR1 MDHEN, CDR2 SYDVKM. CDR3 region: CATRPTGVGNTIYF. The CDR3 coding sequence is TGTGCCACCCGCCCGACAGGGGTCGGAAACACCATATATTTT.

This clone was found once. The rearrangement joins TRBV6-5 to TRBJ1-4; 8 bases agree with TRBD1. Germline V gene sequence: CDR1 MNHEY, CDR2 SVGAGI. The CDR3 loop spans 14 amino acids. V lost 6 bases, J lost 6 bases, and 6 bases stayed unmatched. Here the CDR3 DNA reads TGTGCCAGCAGCCCGGGCAGGGGGCATGAAAAACTGTTTTTT. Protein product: CASSPGRGHEKLFF.

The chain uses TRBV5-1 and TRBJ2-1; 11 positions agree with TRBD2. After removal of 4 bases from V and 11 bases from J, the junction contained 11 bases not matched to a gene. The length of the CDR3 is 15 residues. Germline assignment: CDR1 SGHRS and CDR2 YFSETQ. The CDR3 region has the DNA TGCGCCAGCAGCACGGGACTAGCGGATGGTGGAAAGCAGTTCTTC. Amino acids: CASSTGLADGGKQFF. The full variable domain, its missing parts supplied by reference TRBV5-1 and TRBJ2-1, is KAGVTQTPRYLIKTRGQQVTLSCSPISGHRSVSWYQQTPGQGLQFLFEYFSETQRNKGNFPGRFSGRQFSNSRSEMNVSTLELGDSALYLCASSTGLADGGKQFFGPGTRLTVL.

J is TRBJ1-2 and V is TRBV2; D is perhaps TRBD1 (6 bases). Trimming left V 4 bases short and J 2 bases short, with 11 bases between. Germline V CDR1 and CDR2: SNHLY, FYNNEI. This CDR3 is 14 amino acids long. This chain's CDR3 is CASSGWTANYGYTF. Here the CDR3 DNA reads TGTGCCAGCAGTGGATGGACAGCGAACTATGGCTACACCTTC.

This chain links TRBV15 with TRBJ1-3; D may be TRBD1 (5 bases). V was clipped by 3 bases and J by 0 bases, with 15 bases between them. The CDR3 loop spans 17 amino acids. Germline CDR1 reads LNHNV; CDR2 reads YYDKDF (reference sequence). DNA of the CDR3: TGTGCCACCAGCAGGGCAGGTTGGGGCAACTCTGGAAACACCATATATTTT. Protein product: CATSRAGWGNSGNTIYF.

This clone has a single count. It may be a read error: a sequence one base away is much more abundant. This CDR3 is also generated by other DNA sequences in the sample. This chain's CDR3 is CASSLDSYGYTF. CDR3 DNA: TGTGCCAGCAGCTTGGACAGCTATGGCTACACCTTC. This chain joins TRBV7-9 and TRBJ1-2; possible D gene TRBD1, 6 bases. The CDR3 is 12 amino acids. Trimming shortened V by 3 bases and J by 4 bases, and 6 bases separated the two germline ends. Germline assignment: CDR1 SEHNR and CDR2 FQNEAQ (reference sequence).

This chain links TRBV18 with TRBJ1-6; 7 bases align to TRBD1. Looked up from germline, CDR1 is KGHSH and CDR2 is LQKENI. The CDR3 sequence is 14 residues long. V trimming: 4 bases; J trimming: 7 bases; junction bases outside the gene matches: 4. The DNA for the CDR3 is TGTGCCAGCTCACGGGACAGTGACAATTCACCCCTCCACTTT. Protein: CASSRDSDNSPLHF.

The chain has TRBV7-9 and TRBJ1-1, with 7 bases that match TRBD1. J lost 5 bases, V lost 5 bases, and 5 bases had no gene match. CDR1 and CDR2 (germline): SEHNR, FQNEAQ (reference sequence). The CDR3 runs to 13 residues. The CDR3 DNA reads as TGTGCCAGCAGCGGTACAGGGGAGACTGAAGCTTTCTTT. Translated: CASSGTGETEAFF.

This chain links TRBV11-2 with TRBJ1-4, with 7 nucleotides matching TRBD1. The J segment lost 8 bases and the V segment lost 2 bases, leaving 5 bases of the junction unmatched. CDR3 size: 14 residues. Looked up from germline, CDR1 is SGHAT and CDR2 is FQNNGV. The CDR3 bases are TGTGCCAGCAGCTTAACAGGGGCTCGGGAAAAACTGTTTTTT. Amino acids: CASSLTGAREKLFF.

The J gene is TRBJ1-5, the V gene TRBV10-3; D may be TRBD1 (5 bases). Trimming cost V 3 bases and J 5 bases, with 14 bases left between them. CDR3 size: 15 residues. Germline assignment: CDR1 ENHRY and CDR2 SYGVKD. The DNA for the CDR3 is TGTGCCATCAGTGATAGGGGATCGGTCTATCAGCCCCAGCATTTT. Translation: CAISDRGSVYQPQHF.

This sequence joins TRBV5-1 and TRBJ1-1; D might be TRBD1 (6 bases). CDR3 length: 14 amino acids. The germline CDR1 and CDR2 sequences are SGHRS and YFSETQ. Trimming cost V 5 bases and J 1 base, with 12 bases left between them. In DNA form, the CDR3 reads TGCGCCAGCAGTAATGGGGGCTCGAACACTGAAGCTTTCTTT. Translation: CASSNGGSNTEAFF.

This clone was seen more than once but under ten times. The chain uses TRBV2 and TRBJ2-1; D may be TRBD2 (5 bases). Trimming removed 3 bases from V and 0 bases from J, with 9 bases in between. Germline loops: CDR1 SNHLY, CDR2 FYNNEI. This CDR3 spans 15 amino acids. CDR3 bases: TGTGCCAGCAGTGAGACGGGAAGCTCCTACAATGAGCAGTTCTTC. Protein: CASSETGSSYNEQFF.